The clone carrying this T cell receptor (beta chain) was seen just once. Germline-derived CDR1 and CDR2 are MDHEN and SYDVKM. CDR3 length equals 13 residues. Trimming took 2 bases from V and 8 from J, leaving 12 bases between them. Methods used by the authors: For nucleated cells, counts were estimated from reference gene primer amplification. TCRdb's copy holds only in-frame clones and misses some; the assay was immunoSEQ multiplex PCR. Clone size and the V and J calls come from that table; the DNA yielded D and trimming. The sample includes about 170,000 clones, approximately 90% seen only once; the top ten take 0.7% to 0.9%. Participant reports of clinical history set cohort assignment. Donors in Cohort 3 who had recovered were those with two negative PCRs, healthcare professional clearance, or resolution of their symptoms. This specimen comes from a study of blood T cell repertoires in COVID-19. The overall study: The United States, Italy and Spain were the sources of the acute and convalescent COVID-19 samples.

Sample: PBMCs or T cells enriched from blood (not recorded which). The receptor was derived from a woman between 18 and 29 years old who had recovered from COVID-19. V gene TRBV28 combines with J gene TRBJ1-2; no firm D call. The CDR3 spells CASSLVVGVGYTF. The CDR3 DNA reads TGTGCCAGCAGTTTAGTTGTCGGGGTGGGCTACACCTTC.